Listed below are T cell receptor beta chains from one sample, sequenced in a study of cytomegalovirus exposure and HLA in healthy donors. The data were produced by immunoSEQ multiplex PCR, yet TCRdb's version contains in-frame clones alone and is incomplete. The repertoire holds some 150,000 clones, around 85% seen once, with roughly 4.2% in the top ten. Input material: PBMCs. These receptors were obtained from a man in his forties in good health and CMV-seropositive. CDR3s include the opening cysteine and the closing phenylalanine or tryptophan. Fields, in order: J gene, clone size, V gene, D gene, CDR3 protein, CDR3 DNA. The D gene is left open where the match is weak. Clone size is given for some rows only: seen once, a few or many times, or a class if the clone is expanded.

TRBJ1-1 NA TRBV6-5 NA CASGVSWNTEAFF TGTGCCAGCGGAGTTAGCTGGAACACTGAAGCTTTCTTT
TRBJ2-7 NA TRBV4-1 NA CASSQASGPLYEQYF TGCGCCAGCAGCCAAGCGTCAGGCCCACTGTACGAGCAGTACTTC
TRBJ1-3 NA TRBV19 NA CASSTGRSGNTIYF TGTGCCAGTAGTACGGGGAGATCTGGAAACACCATATATTTT
TRBJ1-4 NA TRBV19 TRBD1 CASSFAGTGQIYNEKLFF TGTGCCAGTAGTTTCGCCGGGACAGGCCAAATCTATAACGAAAAACTGTTTTTT
TRBJ2-7 NA TRBV10-3 TRBD2 CATQTSAIYEQYF TGTGCCACACAGACTAGCGCCATCTACGAGCAGTACTTC
TRBJ2-7 NA TRBV7-3 TRBD1 CASSSTGAPRDEQYF TGTGCCAGCAGCTCGACAGGGGCTCCTCGCGACGAGCAGTACTTC
TRBJ2-3 NA TRBV5-4 TRBD2 CASSPGGLASDTQYF TGTGCCAGCAGCCCGGGGGGACTAGCGTCCGATACGCAGTATTTT
TRBJ2-2 NA TRBV7-9 NA CSSSLVSGLNTGELFF TGTTCCAGCAGCTTAGTCTCAGGGCTGAACACCGGGGAGCTGTTTTTT
TRBJ1-2 NA TRBV27 NA CASSLSGINGYTF TGTGCCAGCAGTTTATCCGGGATCAATGGCTACACCTTC
TRBJ1-2 NA TRBV6-5 NA CASRTDSTNYGYTF TGTGCCAGCAGAACGGACAGTACTAACTATGGCTACACCTTC
TRBJ1-1 once TRBV27 TRBD1 CASSSQDRVTEAFF TGTGCCAGCAGTTCACAAGACAGGGTCACTGAAGCTTTCTTT
TRBJ2-3 NA TRBV7-7 NA CASSLTSTPTDTQYF TGTGCTAGCAGCCTAACTAGCACACCCACAGATACGCAGTATTTT
TRBJ1-3 NA TRBV5-1 NA CASSTEGNSGNTIYF TGCGCCAGCAGCACCGAGGGAAACTCTGGAAACACCATATATTTT
TRBJ2-2 NA TRBV7-8 NA CASISGQSELFF TGTGCCAGCATCTCAGGACAGAGTGAGCTGTTTTTT
TRBJ2-7 NA TRBV10-2 TRBD2 CASSDFGTSAISYEQYF TGCGCCAGCAGTGACTTCGGGACTAGCGCCATATCCTACGAGCAGTACTTC
TRBJ1-6 NA TRBV7-2 NA CASSTDSLLYSPLHF TGTGCCAGCAGCACGGACAGCCTCTTGTATTCACCCCTCCACTTT
TRBJ2-1 NA TRBV19 TRBD2 CASSIGLAGGSGGYNEQFF TGTGCCAGTAGTATAGGCCTAGCGGGAGGGAGTGGTGGGTACAATGAGCAGTTCTTC
TRBJ1-1 once TRBV19 TRBD1 CASSIDRGENTEAFF TGTGCCAGTAGTATAGACAGGGGGGAGAACACTGAAGCTTTCTTT
TRBJ1-1 NA TRBV5-1 NA CASSRDPAGNTEAFF TGCGCCAGCAGCCGGGATCCAGCGGGCAACACTGAAGCTTTCTTT
TRBJ2-1 once TRBV7-6 NA CASSSLLSSYNEQFF TGTGCCAGCTCTAGCCTTCTGAGCTCCTACAATGAGCAGTTCTTC
TRBJ2-7 NA TRBV11-2 TRBD2 CASSLHSWLAGSGTYEQYF TGTGCCAGCAGCTTACATTCCTGGCTAGCGGGATCCGGCACCTACGAGCAGTACTTC
TRBJ2-3 NA TRBV5-4 NA CASSFRGAPHYTQYF TGTGCCAGCAGCTTCAGGGGGGCCCCCCATTATACGCAGTATTTT
TRBJ1-1 once TRBV7-9 TRBD1 CASSRDRNTEAFF TGTGCCAGCAGCCGGGACAGAAACACTGAAGCTTTCTTT
TRBJ1-3 NA TRBV7-2 NA CASSLWEGSGNTIYF TGTGCCAGCAGCTTATGGGAGGGATCTGGAAACACCATATATTTT
TRBJ1-1 NA TRBV11-3 NA CASSFYVGMQGIPEAFF TGTGCCAGCAGCTTTTATGTAGGTATGCAGGGGATCCCTGAAGCTTTCTTT
TRBJ1-1 NA TRBV5-1 TRBD1 CASSLWGGQGGTEAFF TGCGCCAGCAGCTTGTGGGGGGGACAGGGGGGCACTGAAGCTTTCTTT
TRBJ2-5 once TRBV7-8 TRBD2 CASSLAGVAGGETQYF TGTGCCAGCAGCTTAGCGGGGGTAGCGGGCGGTGAGACCCAGTACTTC
TRBJ1-6 NA TRBV5-4 TRBD1 CASSWDRGSPLHF TGTGCCAGCAGCTGGGACAGGGGCTCACCCCTCCACTTT
TRBJ2-1 NA TRBV4-3 TRBD2 CASSHLAGESHNEQFF TGCGCCAGCAGCCACTTAGCGGGGGAGTCTCACAATGAGCAGTTCTTC
TRBJ2-3 NA TRBV11-2 NA CASILQSTDTQYF TGTGCCAGCATTTTGCAGTCCACAGATACGCAGTATTTT
TRBJ1-1 NA TRBV7-6 TRBD1 CASSPFDRDEAFF TGTGCCAGCAGCCCGTTTGACAGGGATGAAGCTTTCTTT
TRBJ2-7 NA TRBV18 NA CASSLRQTGTYEQYF TGTGCCAGCTCACTCAGGCAAACAGGGACCTACGAGCAGTACTTC
TRBJ2-4 once TRBV19 TRBD1 CASSRTQGATKNIQYF TGTGCCAGTAGTCGTACTCAGGGGGCGACCAAAAACATTCAGTACTTC
TRBJ2-5 NA TRBV6-1 NA CASSERVAQETQYF TGTGCCAGCAGTGAACGGGTAGCCCAAGAGACCCAGTACTTC
TRBJ2-6 NA TRBV13 TRBD1 CASSSYPWTGSYSGANVLTF TGTGCCAGCAGCTCCTACCCCTGGACAGGGTCCTACTCTGGGGCCAACGTCCTGACTTTC
TRBJ1-5 few TRBV25-1 TRBD1 CASSDTGDSNQPQHF TGTGCCAGCAGTGATACAGGGGATAGCAATCAGCCCCAGCATTTT
TRBJ2-1 NA TRBV7-3 TRBD1 CASSLSGQGYNEQFF TGTGCCAGCAGCTTAAGCGGACAGGGCTACAATGAGCAGTTCTTC
TRBJ2-3 NA TRBV7-9 NA CSSSLGTSGQYF TGTTCCAGCAGCTTAGGAACTAGTGGGCAGTATTTT
TRBJ1-5 NA TRBV28 NA CASRPEDQPQHF TGTGCCAGCAGGCCGGAGGATCAGCCCCAGCACTTT
TRBJ1-6 few TRBV18 NA CASSNIGANSPLHF TGTGCCAGCTCAAATATAGGGGCAAATTCACCCCTCCACTTT
TRBJ2-2 NA TRBV2 TRBD2 CASSSGGAGELFF TGTGCCAGCAGTTCGGGGGGGGCCGGGGAGCTGTTTTTT
TRBJ2-3 NA TRBV11-2 TRBD2 CASSLVAGGQDTQYF TGTGCCAGCAGCTTAGTCGCGGGGGGGCAAGATACGCAGTATTTT
TRBJ1-3 NA TRBV7-2 NA CASSSYSGNTIYF TGTGCCAGCAGCTCGTACTCTGGAAACACCATATATTTT
TRBJ2-2 NA TRBV18 TRBD1 CASSRDRVTGELFF TGTGCCAGCTCACGGGACAGGGTCACCGGGGAGCTGTTTTTT
TRBJ2-3 few TRBV27 NA CANQPADTQYF TGTGCCAACCAACCCGCGGATACGCAGTATTTT
TRBJ2-2 NA TRBV5-1 NA CASSLTPVFTGELFF TGCGCCAGCAGCTTGACCCCAGTATTCACCGGGGAGCTGTTTTTT
TRBJ1-4 once TRBV5-1 NA CASSVTGWDNEKLFF TGCGCCAGCAGCGTAACAGGCTGGGATAATGAAAAACTGTTTTTT
TRBJ2-7 NA TRBV7-9 TRBD1 CASSIQGTVAYEQYF TGTGCCAGCAGCATCCAGGGGACAGTTGCCTACGAGCAGTACTTC
TRBJ1-4 NA TRBV5-1 NA CASSLDPRDIIRPNEKLFF TGCGCCAGCAGCTTGGACCCCCGGGACATAATCCGACCTAATGAAAAACTGTTTTTT
TRBJ2-3 few TRBV7-9 TRBD2 CASSFGRGGVADTQYF TGTGCCAGCAGCTTTGGGCGGGGGGGCGTAGCAGATACGCAGTATTTT
TRBJ1-2 NA TRBV19 TRBD1 CASRTGTGATYGYTF TGTGCCAGTAGAACCGGGACAGGGGCTACTTATGGCTACACCTTC
TRBJ1-2 NA TRBV9 TRBD1 CASSVGGQLYGYTF TGTGCCAGCAGCGTAGGGGGACAGCTCTATGGCTACACCTTC
TRBJ1-2 once TRBV7-9 NA CASSLSDLPPGYTF TGTGCCAGCAGCCTGTCGGACTTGCCGCCCGGCTACACCTTC
TRBJ2-3 NA TRBV30 TRBD2 CAWSVSRTSGGPGDTQYF TGTGCCTGGAGTGTAAGCCGAACTAGCGGGGGGCCCGGGGATACGCAGTATTTT
TRBJ1-4 NA TRBV4-3 NA CASSRLGLENEKLFF TGCGCCAGCAGTCGCCTTGGACTAGAGAATGAAAAACTGTTTTTT